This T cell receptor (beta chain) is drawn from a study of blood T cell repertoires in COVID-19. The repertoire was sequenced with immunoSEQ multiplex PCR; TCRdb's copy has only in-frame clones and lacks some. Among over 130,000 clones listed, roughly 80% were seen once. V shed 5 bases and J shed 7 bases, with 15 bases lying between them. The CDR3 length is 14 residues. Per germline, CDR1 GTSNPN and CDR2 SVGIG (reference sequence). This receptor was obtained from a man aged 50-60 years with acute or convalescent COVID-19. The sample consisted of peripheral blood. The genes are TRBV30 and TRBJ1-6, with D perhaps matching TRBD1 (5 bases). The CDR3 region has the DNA TGTGCCTGGGCGTCCGGGACTTCAAATTCACCCCTCCACTTT. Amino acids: CAWASGTSNSPLHF.